This T cell receptor (beta chain) comes out of a study of cytomegalovirus exposure and HLA in healthy donors. On this clone: The target antigen is unknown.

Broader study findings: Among the CMV-associated chains, three were confirmed in vitro as specific for CMV antigens. The tendency of first-cohort TCR clusters to co-occur in the 120 or so validation repertoires emerged from a later analysis. Around 160 TCR beta chains were listed as cytomegalovirus-associated. Most observed TCR sequences were rare, whereas some public TCRs were detected in many donors.

TCRdb keeps only in-frame clones here, not all; method: immunoSEQ multiplex PCR. Found here are 180,000 or so clones, approximately 86% of them singletons; the top ten hold about 7.2%. V dropped 0 bases and J dropped 8; count of bases not matched to a gene: 7. CDR1 SGHNT and CDR2 YYREEE come from the germline V gene (reference sequence). There are 16 residues in the CDR3. This chain connects TRBV5-4 to TRBJ2-1; the match to TRBD2 covers 11 bases. Source material: PBMCs. The clonotype was recovered from a young man in good health and CMV-seropositive. The CDR3 here is CASSLVVSGGAYEQFF. The CDR3 nucleotides read TGTGCCAGCAGCTTGGTAGTTAGCGGGGGGGCCTATGAGCAGTTCTTC. The full variable domain, in which reference TRBV5-4 and TRBJ2-1 provide the parts outside the CDR3, is ETGVTQSPTHLIKTRGQQVTLRCSSQSGHNTVSWYQQALGQGPQFIFQYYREEENGRGNFPPRFSGLQFPNYSSELNVNALELDDSALYLCASSLVVSGGAYEQFFGPGTRLTVL.